Many counts were recorded for the clone carrying this TCR beta chain. Its antigen is currently unknown. Time point of the sample: newly diagnosed GD, antithyroid drugs for less than 3 months. Making the TCR library involved RNA that had been extracted from PBMCs. EDTA tubes received nine milliliters of drawn peripheral blood. This entry comes from a study of regulatory T cells in long-lasting Graves disease. CDR3 length equals 17 residues. Germline V gene lookup returns CDR1 SEHNR and CDR2 FQNEAQ (reference sequence). Trimming removed 4 bases from V and 1 base from J; junction bases left unmatched: 11. Relying on iRepertoire HTBI primers and Arm-PCR of CDR3 regions, the team built TCR beta libraries. Each CDR3 protein gets one entry after TCRdb re-called the multiplex PCR reads with MiXCR. Found here are 250,000 or so distinct CDR3 sequences, 20% to 25% of them singletons; the top ten hold 14%. Whole-study findings and limits: Persistent Graves' patients showed reduced TCR diversity versus newly diagnosed patients. Persistent disease preferred TRBV28, TRBJ1-2 and TRBJ2-5; new disease, TRBV20-1 and TRBJ2-1.

The material sequenced was peripheral blood mononuclear cells (PBMCs), taken at new diagnosis, from a patient treated with antithyroid drugs. The chain employs TRBV7-9 and TRBJ2-5; 8 nucleotides match TRBD1. The TCR sequence derives from a female donor with Graves disease. The CDR3 loop is CASSSGTGLNGQETQYF. DNA for the CDR3: TGTGCCAGCAGCTCCGGGACAGGACTTAACGGCCAAGAGACCCAGTACTTC.